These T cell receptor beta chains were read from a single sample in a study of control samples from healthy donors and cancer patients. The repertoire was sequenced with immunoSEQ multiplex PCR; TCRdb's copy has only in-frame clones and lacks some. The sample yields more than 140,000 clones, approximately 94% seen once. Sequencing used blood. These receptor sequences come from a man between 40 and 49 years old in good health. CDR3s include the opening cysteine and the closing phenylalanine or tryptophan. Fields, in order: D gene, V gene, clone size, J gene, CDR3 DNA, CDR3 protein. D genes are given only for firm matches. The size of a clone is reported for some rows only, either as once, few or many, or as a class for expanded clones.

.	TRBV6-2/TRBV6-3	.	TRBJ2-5	TGTGCCAGCAGTTACCCCTATTCGGCCCAGTACTTC	CASSYPYSAQYF
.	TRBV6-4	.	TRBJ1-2	TGTGCCAGCAGTGACTTGGGGGGCAGTGGTGGCTACACCTTC	CASSDLGGSGGYTF
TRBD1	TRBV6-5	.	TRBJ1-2	TGTGCCAGCAGTCCCCGGGACAGGGACGGCTACACCTTC	CASSPRDRDGYTF
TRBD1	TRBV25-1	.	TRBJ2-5	TGTGCCAGCAGTGAATTGACAGGGTACCAAGAGACCCAGTACTTC	CASSELTGYQETQYF
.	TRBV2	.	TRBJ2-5	TGTGCCAGCAGTGAAGATCCTGGTGTTCAAGAGACCCAGTACTTC	CASSEDPGVQETQYF
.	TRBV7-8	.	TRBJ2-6	TGTGCCAGCAGCTCCTTGACCCAGGCCTCTGGGGCCAACGTCCTGACTTTC	CASSSLTQASGANVLTF
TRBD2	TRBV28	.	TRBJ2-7	TGTGCCAGCAGTCCGGGAGGGTCAACTTCCGAGCAGTACTTC	CASSPGGSTSEQYF
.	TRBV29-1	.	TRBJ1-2	TGCAGCGTTGCCCACGGGTATGGCTACACCTTC	CSVAHGYGYTF
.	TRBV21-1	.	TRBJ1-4	TGTGCCAGCAGCAAACGGAGGGGGCGTGAAAAACTGTTTTTT	CASSKRRGREKLFF
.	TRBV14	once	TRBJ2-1	TGTGCCAGCAGCCAAGGGGGGATAGATGGTGAGCAGTTCTTC	CASSQGGIDGEQFF
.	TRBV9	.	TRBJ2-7	TGTGCCAGCAGCGTAGGGCCCGGGAGCTACGAGCAGTACTTC	CASSVGPGSYEQYF
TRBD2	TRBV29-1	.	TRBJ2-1	TGCAGCGTTGATCCTCCTAGCGGGAGAGGCAATGAGCAGTTCTTC	CSVDPPSGRGNEQFF
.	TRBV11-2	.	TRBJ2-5	TGTGCCAGCAGCCTCAGGGGTAAGACCCAGTACTTC	CASSLRGKTQYF
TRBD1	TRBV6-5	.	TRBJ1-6	TGTGCCAGCAGACGGACAGGACTGGATAATTCACCCCTCCACTTT	CASRRTGLDNSPLHF
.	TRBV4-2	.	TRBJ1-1	TGTGCCAGCAGCCAAGTTGGCAGCTACACTGAAGCTTTCTTT	CASSQVGSYTEAFF